The TCR beta chain under discussion was sequenced for a study of blood T cell repertoires in COVID-19. Study context: PBMCs, B-cell-depleted T cells, or T cells provided the cDNA or gDNA that made up the material.

The assay was immunoSEQ multiplex PCR, and TCRdb's table has in-frame clones only and misses some. The data contain approximately 190,000 clones, roughly four fifths of them singletons. V dropped 6 bases and J dropped 0; count of bases not matched to a gene: 3. The CDR3 sequence is 13 residues long. Germline CDR1 reads SQVTM; CDR2 reads ANQGSEA. Participant ages covered about 18 to 95 years across 24 US areas. The sequenced material came from PBMCs or T cells enriched from blood (not recorded which). This sequence was found in a man between 35 and 55 years old who had recovered from COVID-19. The chain is built from TRBV29-1 and TRBJ1-1, with TRBD1 identical over 8 bases. CDR3 nucleotides: TGCAGCGTGACGGACAGGGTGAACACTGAAGCTTTCTTT. Residues: CSVTDRVNTEAFF.